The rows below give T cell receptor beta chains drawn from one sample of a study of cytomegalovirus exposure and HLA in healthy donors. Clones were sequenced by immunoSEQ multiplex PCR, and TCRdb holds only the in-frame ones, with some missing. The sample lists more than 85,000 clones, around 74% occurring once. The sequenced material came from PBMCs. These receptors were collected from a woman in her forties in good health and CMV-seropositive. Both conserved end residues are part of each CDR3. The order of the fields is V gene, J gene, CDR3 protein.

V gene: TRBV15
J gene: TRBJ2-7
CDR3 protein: CATSNRDRASSYEQYF

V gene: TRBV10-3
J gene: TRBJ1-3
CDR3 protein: CAISESIFAGGNTIYF

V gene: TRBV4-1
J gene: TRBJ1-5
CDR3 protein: CASSQVVIPYQPQHF

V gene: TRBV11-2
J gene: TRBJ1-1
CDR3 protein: CASSSPTGFTEAFF

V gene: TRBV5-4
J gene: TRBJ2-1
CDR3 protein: CASSLLLRSSYNEQFF

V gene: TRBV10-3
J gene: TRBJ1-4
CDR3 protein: CAISESRTGLYEKLFF

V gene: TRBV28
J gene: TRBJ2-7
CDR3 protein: CASSLMAPTYEQYF

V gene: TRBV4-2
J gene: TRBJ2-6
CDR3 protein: CASSHSLTGGSLLSGANVLTF

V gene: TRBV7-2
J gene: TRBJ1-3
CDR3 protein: CASSLIGGLGNTIYF

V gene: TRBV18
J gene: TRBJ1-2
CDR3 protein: CASSPRTGEGYTF

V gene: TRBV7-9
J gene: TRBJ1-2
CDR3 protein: CASSFRQELYGYTF

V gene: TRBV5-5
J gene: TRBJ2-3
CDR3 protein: CASRQGMADTQYF

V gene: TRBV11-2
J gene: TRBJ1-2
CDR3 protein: CASSSYRGYGYTF

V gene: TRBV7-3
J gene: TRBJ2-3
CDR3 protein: CASSYRPGLAGGGSTDTQYF

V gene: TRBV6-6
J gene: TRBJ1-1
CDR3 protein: CASSTDGGEEASF

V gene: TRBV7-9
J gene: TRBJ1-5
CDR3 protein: CASSLGTGSNQPQHF

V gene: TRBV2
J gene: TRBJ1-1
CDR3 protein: CASSEGRSTEAFF

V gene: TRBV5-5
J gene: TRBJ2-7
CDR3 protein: CASSFGTLHSSYEQYF

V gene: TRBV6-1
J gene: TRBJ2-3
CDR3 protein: CASSELASGYATDTQYF

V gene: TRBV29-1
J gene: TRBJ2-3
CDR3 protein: CSGRGGPDTQYF

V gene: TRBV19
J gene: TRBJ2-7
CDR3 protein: CASSMNPGLLLEQYF

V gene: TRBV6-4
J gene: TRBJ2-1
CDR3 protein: CASSEWGGAVTDNEQFF

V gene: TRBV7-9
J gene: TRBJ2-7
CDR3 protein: CASSSRYEQYF

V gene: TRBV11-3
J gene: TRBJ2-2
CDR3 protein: CASSLDLLAGTNTGELFF

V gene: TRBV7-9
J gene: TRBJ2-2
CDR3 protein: CASSRAGRIFGELFF

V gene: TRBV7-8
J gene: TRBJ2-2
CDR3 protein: CASSLVRTGAGELFF

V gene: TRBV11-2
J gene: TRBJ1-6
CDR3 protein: CASSQPDLRVSFYNSPLHF

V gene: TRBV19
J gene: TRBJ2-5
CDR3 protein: CASRPLDSLQETQYF

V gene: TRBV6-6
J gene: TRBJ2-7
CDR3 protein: CASSYYATGAYEQYF

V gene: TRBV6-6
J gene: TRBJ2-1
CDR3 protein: CASRGPRDYHNEQFF

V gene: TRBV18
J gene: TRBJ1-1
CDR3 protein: CASSPRVPAEAFF

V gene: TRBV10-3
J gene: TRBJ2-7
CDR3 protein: CAISESGQGIYEQYF

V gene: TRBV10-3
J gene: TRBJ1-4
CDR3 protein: CAISEGRGDEKLFF

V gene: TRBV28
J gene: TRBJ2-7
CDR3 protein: CASSLTGGPGFAYF

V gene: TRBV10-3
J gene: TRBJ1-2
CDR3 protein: CAISESMAGQGSSGYTF

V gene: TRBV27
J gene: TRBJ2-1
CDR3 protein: CASSLNQQAEQFF

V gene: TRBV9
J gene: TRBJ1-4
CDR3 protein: CASSVAWQTNEKLFF

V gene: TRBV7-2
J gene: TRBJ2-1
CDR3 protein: CASSSESGQVNNEQFF

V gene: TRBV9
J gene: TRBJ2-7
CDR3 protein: CASSVDVGLYEQYF

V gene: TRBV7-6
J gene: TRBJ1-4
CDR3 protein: CASSLYAANEKLFF

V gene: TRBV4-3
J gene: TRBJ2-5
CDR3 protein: CASSQGWGAGQETQYF

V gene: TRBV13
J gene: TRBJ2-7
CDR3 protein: CASSARLAGEQYF

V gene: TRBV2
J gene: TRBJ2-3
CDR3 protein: CASTGLALPATDTQYF

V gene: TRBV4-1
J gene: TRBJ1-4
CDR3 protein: CASSRFGGRANEKLFF

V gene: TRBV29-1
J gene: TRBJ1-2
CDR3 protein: CSATKGDYGYTF

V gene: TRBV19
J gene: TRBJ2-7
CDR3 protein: CASSGPRRDRVSYEQYF

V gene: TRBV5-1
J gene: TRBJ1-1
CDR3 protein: CASSPQTGGTEAFF

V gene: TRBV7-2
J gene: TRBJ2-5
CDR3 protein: CASSPDRGREQYF

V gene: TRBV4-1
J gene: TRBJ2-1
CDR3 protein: CASSHRTSNEQFF

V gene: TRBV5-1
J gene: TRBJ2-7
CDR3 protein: CASSPHALTEPREQYF

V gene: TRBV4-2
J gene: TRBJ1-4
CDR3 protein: CASSQRQGSREKLFF

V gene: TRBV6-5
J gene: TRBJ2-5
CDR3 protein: CASSYGGATQETQYF

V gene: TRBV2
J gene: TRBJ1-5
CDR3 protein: CASRKEVRGHQPQHF